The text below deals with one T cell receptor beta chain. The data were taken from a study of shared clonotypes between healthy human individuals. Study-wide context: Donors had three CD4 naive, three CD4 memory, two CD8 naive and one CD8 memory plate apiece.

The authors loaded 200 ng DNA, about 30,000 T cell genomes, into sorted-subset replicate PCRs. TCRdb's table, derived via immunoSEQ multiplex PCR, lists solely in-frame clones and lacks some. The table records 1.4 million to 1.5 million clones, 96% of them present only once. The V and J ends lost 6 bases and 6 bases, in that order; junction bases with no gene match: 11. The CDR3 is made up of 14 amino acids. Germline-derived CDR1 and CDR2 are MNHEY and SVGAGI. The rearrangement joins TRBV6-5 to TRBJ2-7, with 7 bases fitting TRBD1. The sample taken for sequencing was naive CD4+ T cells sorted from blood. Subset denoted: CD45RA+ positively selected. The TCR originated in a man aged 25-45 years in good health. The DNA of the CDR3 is TGTGCCAGCAGGCGATACAGGGGAATCACCGAGCAGTACTTC. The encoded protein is CASRRYRGITEQYF.